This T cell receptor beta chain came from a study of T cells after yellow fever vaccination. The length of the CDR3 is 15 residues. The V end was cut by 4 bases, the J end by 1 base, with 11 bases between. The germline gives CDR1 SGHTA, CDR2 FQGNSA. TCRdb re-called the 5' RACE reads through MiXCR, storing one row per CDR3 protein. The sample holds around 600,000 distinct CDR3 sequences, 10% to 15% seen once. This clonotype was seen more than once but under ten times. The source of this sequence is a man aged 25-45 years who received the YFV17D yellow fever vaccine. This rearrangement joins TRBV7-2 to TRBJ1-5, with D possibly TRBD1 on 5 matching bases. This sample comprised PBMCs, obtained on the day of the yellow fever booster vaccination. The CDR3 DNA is TGTGCCAGCAGCTCTAGCTGGGGCAGCAATCAGCCCCAGCATTTT. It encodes CASSSSWGSNQPQHF.